The 21 T cell receptor beta chains below were found in one sample sequenced in a study of beta chain features in type 1 diabetes. General study points: Shorter TCRB CDR3s, moderately but significantly so, were found in Type 1 diabetes patients in all four CD4+ subsets.

Expressed TCRB transcripts got sequenced, as all isolated RNA was reverse transcribed. Clones were read by immunoSEQ multiplex PCR, and TCRdb kept only the in-frame ones, dropping some. The sample lists around 600,000 clones, 12% seen once, with over 0.1% in the top ten. These receptors have no identified antigens. Sequenced material: naive CD4+ T cells from blood. These receptors were obtained from a man aged 25 to 40 with type 1 diabetes.

This clone turned up a few times. CDR3 protein: CASSLEFGYTF. In DNA, the CDR3 is TGTGCCAGCAGCCTGGAATTTGGCTACACCTTC. V and J are TRBV7-9 and TRBJ1-2; D is unclear. V was trimmed by 5 bases and J by 7 bases, leaving 8 bases between them. The length of the CDR3 is 11 residues. CDR1 SEHNR and CDR2 FQNEAQ come from the germline V gene (reference sequence).

This clone has a handful of counts. The CDR3 coding sequence is TGTGCCAGCCTCACAGGGGGCAACACCGGGGAGCTGTTTTTT. Protein: CASLTGGNTGELFF. The chain couples TRBV28 to TRBJ2-2; 9 bases agree with TRBD1. CDR3 size: 14 residues. Trimming at V came to 8 bases and at J to 2 bases, leaving 3 bases not matched to a gene. Looked up from germline, CDR1 is MDHEN and CDR2 is SYDVKM.

This clone turned up a few times. V usage is TRBV27 and J usage is TRBJ2-1; D not certain. CDR1 MNHEY and CDR2 SMNVEV come from the germline V gene (reference sequence). Trimming took 2 bases from V and 0 from J, leaving 11 bases between them. CDR3 length equals 16 residues. The DNA for the CDR3 is TGTGCCAGCAGTTTAGGAGAATTGAGCTCCTACAATGAGCAGTTCTTC. Encoded protein: CASSLGELSSYNEQFF.

This clone was seen only a few times. The DNA for the CDR3 is TGTGCCAGCAGTGAGATTGGACAGGGGACCTATGGCTACACCTTC. This translates into CASSEIGQGTYGYTF. V gene TRBV6-1 combines with J gene TRBJ1-2; TRBD1 aligns across 9 bases. The CDR3 loop spans 15 amino acids. Germline CDR1 and CDR2: MNHNS and SASEGT. The trim removed 3 bases at V and 4 bases at J, leaving 6 bases unmatched.

J is TRBJ1-4 and V is TRBV27; 7 bases are a match to TRBD1. The V gene end was trimmed by 8 bases and the J gene end by 5 bases; junction bases not matched to a gene: 8. The CDR3 contains 14 residues. CDR1 and CDR2 from the germline V gene are MNHEY and SMNVEV (reference sequence). The CDR3, as DNA: TGTGCCAGCGGGACTGAACAGGGGAATGAAAAACTGTTTTTT. Amino acid sequence: CASGTEQGNEKLFF.

The CDR3 DNA reads as TGTGCCAGCAGTGAGCCTAGCGGGGGGGCAGATACGCAGTATTTT. Translating it yields CASSEPSGGADTQYF. The chain combines TRBV2 with TRBJ2-3; 12 bases match TRBD2. V gave up 3 bases and J gave up 4 bases; unmatched junction bases: 2. From germline, CDR1 is SNHLY and CDR2 FYNNEI. The CDR3 length is 15 residues.

This clone was found a few times. The V and J genes are TRBV18 and TRBJ2-7; D remains unclear. The length of the CDR3 is 16 residues. Trimming stripped 2 bases from V and 1 base from J, with 15 bases between. Germline V gene sequence: CDR1 KGHSH, CDR2 LQKENI. The CDR3 DNA reads as TGTGCCAGCTCACCAAGGGCAGCCAGAATTTCCTACGAGCAGTACTTC. It is translated as CASSPRAARISYEQYF.

V and J are TRBV7-9 and TRBJ2-2; TRBD1 agrees at 7 bases. Germline loops: CDR1 SEHNR, CDR2 FQNEAQ (reference sequence). Trimming at V came to 9 bases and at J to 1 base, leaving 2 bases not matched to a gene. The CDR3 contains 13 residues. The CDR3 loop is CARDRMNTGELFF. The CDR3 DNA reads TGTGCCAGGGACAGGATGAACACCGGGGAGCTGTTTTTT.

The chain is built from TRBV2 and TRBJ2-5; D is uncertain. The V end lost 2 bases, the J end lost 4 bases, and 8 bases lay between the germline ends. In germline, CDR1 is SNHLY, CDR2 FYNNEI. The CDR3 consists of 13 residues. The CDR3 here is CASSENSIETQYF. The CDR3 DNA sequence: TGTGCCAGCAGTGAAAATTCCATAGAGACCCAGTACTTC.

The rearrangement joins TRBV5-6 to TRBJ1-6, with D tentatively TRBD1 (6 bases). This CDR3 spans 17 amino acids. V lost 3 bases, J lost 5 bases, and 18 bases lay in between. In germline, CDR1 is SGHDT, CDR2 YYEEEE. The CDR3 DNA sequence: TGTGCCAGCAGCTCCGAATCGGGCCAGGGGCATAATTCACCCCTCCACTTT. Protein: CASSSESGQGHNSPLHF. Full variable domain (missing parts from reference TRBV5-6 and TRBJ1-6): DAGVTQSPTHLIKTRGQQVTLRCSPKSGHDTVSWYQQALGQGPQFIFQYYEEEERQRGNFPDRFSGHQFPNYSSELNVNALLLGDSALYLCASSSESGQGHNSPLHFGNGTRLTVT.

This chain connects TRBV5-4 to TRBJ1-2, with 7 bases identical to TRBD1. The CDR3 totals 16 residues. Trimming cost V 3 bases and J 3 bases; bases outside gene matches: 11. Germline CDR1 SGHNT, CDR2 YYREEE (reference sequence). The CDR3 protein is CASSWGLGQADYGYTF. The CDR3 nucleotides are TGTGCCAGCAGCTGGGGCCTTGGACAGGCTGACTATGGCTACACCTTC.

The chain carries TRBV27 and TRBJ2-5; D gene unclear. Germline V lookup: CDR1 MNHEY, CDR2 SMNVEV (reference sequence). The CDR3 loop spans 13 amino acids. Trimming took off 3 bases at V and 4 bases at J, with 9 bases between the two ends. CDR3 DNA sequence: TGTGCCAGCAGTTTTACACAGCGAGAGACCCAGTACTTC. This translates into CASSFTQRETQYF.

This clone has more than one count but fewer than ten. The gene calls are TRBV27 and TRBJ2-7; D unresolved. V dropped 4 bases and J dropped 1 base, with 11 bases sitting between them. Per the germline V gene, CDR1 is MNHEY and CDR2 is SMNVEV (reference sequence). This CDR3 is built from 14 residues. The CDR3 here is CASSSHIRSYEQYF. DNA for the CDR3: TGTGCCAGCAGTTCGCACATAAGGTCCTACGAGCAGTACTTC.

V gene TRBV11-2 combines with J gene TRBJ2-1; D unclear. The CDR3 spans 14 residues. The V gene's germline CDR1 is SGHAT and CDR2 FQNNGV. The V end was cut by 6 bases, the J end by 7 bases, with 16 bases between. The CDR3 here is CASSPRALGNEQFF. CDR3 DNA: TGTGCCAGCAGTCCAAGGGCCTTAGGTAATGAGCAGTTCTTC. Looking up the rest from reference TRBV11-2 and TRBJ2-1 gives the full variable domain: EAGVAQSPRYKIIEKRQSVAFWCNPISGHATLYWYQQILGQGPKLLIQFQNNGVVDDSQLPKDRFSAERLKGVDSTLKIQPAKLEDSAVYLCASSPRALGNEQFFGPGTRLTVL.

This clone showed up just a few times. The CDR3 here is CASSPPGSMNTEAFF. The DNA for the CDR3 is TGTGCCAGCAGTCCCCCGGGTAGTATGAACACTGAAGCTTTCTTT. The V and J genes are TRBV27 and TRBJ1-1; D ambiguous. Trimming cost V 5 bases and J 0 bases, with 13 bases left between them. CDR3 length: 15 residues. The germline V gene encodes CDR1 MNHEY and CDR2 SMNVEV (reference sequence).

This clone was found a few times. The rearrangement links TRBV25-1 to TRBJ1-6; a weak D match, TRBD1 (5 bases). With 3 bases removed from V and 3 bases from J, the gap between germline ends came to 12 bases. This CDR3 has 16 residues. Germline CDR1 reads MGHDK; CDR2 reads SYGVNS. The CDR3 loop reads CASSDLAQGYNSPLHF. Written as DNA, the CDR3 is TGTGCCAGCAGTGACCTCGCTCAGGGCTATAATTCACCCCTCCACTTT.

The chain uses TRBV13 and TRBJ2-7, with 7 bases fitting TRBD2. Germline CDR1 and CDR2: PRHDT and FYEKMQ (reference sequence). The V gene end was trimmed by 3 bases and the J gene end by 6 bases; junction bases not matched to a gene: 11. The CDR3 contains 15 residues. The CDR3 coding sequence is TGTGCCAGCAGCTTCCAGATCAAGCGGGGATCCGAGCAGTACTTC. Protein product: CASSFQIKRGSEQYF. The full variable domain, with the rest looked up from reference TRBV13 and TRBJ2-7, is AAGVIQSPRHLIKEKRETATLKCYPIPRHDTVYWYQQGPGQDPQFLISFYEKMQSDKGSIPDRFSAQQFSDYHSELNMSSLELGDSALYFCASSFQIKRGSEQYFGPGTRLTVT.

The sample holds a few counts of this clone. CDR3 sequence (DNA): TGTGCCAGCAGCATGACAGCGTATCGCACAGATACGCAGTATTTT. Protein product: CASSMTAYRTDTQYF. V gene TRBV7-8 combines with J gene TRBJ2-3; TRBD1 might be the D (5 bases). This CDR3 is built from 15 residues. Germline V gives CDR1 SGHVS, CDR2 FQNEAQ. Trimming removed 5 bases from V and 1 base from J, with 13 bases in between.

This clone showed up just a few times. This rearrangement joins TRBV14 to TRBJ2-7; D remains unclear. Trimming took 1 base from V and 5 from J, leaving 12 bases between them. The CDR3 length is 14 residues. In germline, CDR1 is SGHDN, CDR2 FVKESK. The CDR3, as DNA: TGTGCCAGCAGCCAAGTTTCAGATTTCCACGAGCAGTACTTC. The encoded protein is CASSQVSDFHEQYF. The entire variable domain, with the rest obtained from reference TRBV14 and TRBJ2-7, is as follows: EAGVTQFPSHSVIEKGQTVTLRCDPISGHDNLYWYRRVMGKEIKFLLHFVKESKQDESGMPNNRFLAERTGGTYSTLKVQPAELEDSGVYFCASSQVSDFHEQYFGPGTRLTVT.

The rearrangement uses TRBV21-1 and TRBJ1-2; TRBD1, the D gene given by the table, was not confirmed from the DNA. TRBV21-1 is a pseudogene. CDR3 size: 14 residues. The CDR3, as DNA: TGTGCCAGCGGAACTAAGGGGCCCTCCTATGGCTACACCTTC. Residues: CASGTKGPSYGYTF.

The gene calls are TRBV23-1 and TRBJ2-5, with 9 nucleotides matching TRBD2. TRBV23-1 is an ORF, and what it does is uncertain. The CDR3 has 16 amino acids. Germline trimming cut 5 bases from V and 5 bases from J; bases unmatched to any gene: 12. CDR3 sequence reads: CASSGRGGPFGETQYF. The CDR3 DNA reads as TGCGCCAGCAGTGGGCGGGGGGGCCCATTTGGGGAGACCCAGTACTTC.